This T cell receptor (beta chain) was captured by sequencing in a study of blood T cell repertoires in COVID-19. In the study overall: The origin of the acute and convalescent COVID-19 samples was the United States, Italy and Spain. T cells, B-cell-depleted T cells, or PBMCs provided the cDNA or gDNA that served as material.

Some clones are missing from TCRdb's copy, which holds only in-frame ones; the method was immunoSEQ multiplex PCR. Seen here are 300,000 to 400,000 clones, 87% observed once, and the top ten hold roughly 8%. With 6 bases removed from V and 2 bases from J, the gap between germline ends came to 16 bases. The CDR3 is 15 amino acids. Germline-derived CDR1 and CDR2 are MDHEN and SYDVKM. The sequencing sample was made of peripheral blood. The V and J genes are TRBV28 and TRBJ1-2, with no clear D. The source is a woman in her fifties or sixties who had recovered from COVID-19. CDR3 loop: CASRGPRPANYGYTF. The CDR3 DNA is TGTGCCAGCAGGGGCCCACGACCGGCCAACTATGGCTACACCTTC.